This entry lists 18 T cell receptor beta chains sequenced from one sample in a study of blood T cell dynamics during melanoma immunotherapy. Time point of the sample: week 3, after first cycle of checkpoint inhibitor. Generated by immunoSEQ multiplex PCR, the TCRdb table keeps only in-frame clones and is missing some. The data contain 6,000 or so clones, 88% of them singletons. Specimen: blood, collected from a patient treated with checkpoint blockade. These receptors all stem from a human donor with melanoma.

The V call is TRBV28, the J call TRBJ2-7, with TRBD1 matching 9 bases. V shed 8 bases and J 0 bases; nucleotides not matched to a gene: 8. The CDR3 is 15 amino acids. Germline loops: CDR1 MDHEN, CDR2 SYDVKM. CDR3: CASRKQGAFSYEQYF. For the CDR3, the DNA is TGTGCCAGCCGGAAACAGGGGGCCTTCTCCTACGAGCAGTACTTC.

The gene calls are TRBV19 and TRBJ2-5; 9 positions agree with TRBD2. Trimming cost V 0 bases and J 5 bases; bases outside gene matches: 4. This CDR3 spans 15 amino acids. Germline V gene lookup returns CDR1 LNHDA and CDR2 SQIVND (reference sequence). CDR3 DNA: TGTGCCAGTAGTATAGATCGGCTAGCGGGGGAGACCCAGTACTTC. Translated: CASSIDRLAGETQYF.

The rearrangement joins TRBV19 to TRBJ2-1, with 8 bases that match TRBD2. In germline, CDR1 is LNHDA, CDR2 SQIVND (reference sequence). The CDR3 length is 12 residues. Germline trimming cut 9 bases from V and 5 bases from J; bases unmatched to any gene: 3. The CDR3 reads CASGRDNNEQFF. CDR3 DNA: TGTGCCAGCGGGAGGGATAACAATGAGCAGTTCTTC. Full variable domain (remainder filled in from reference TRBV19 and TRBJ2-1): DGGITQSPKYLFRKEGQNVTLSCEQNLNHDAMYWYRQDPGQGLRLIYYSQIVNDFQKGDIAEGYSVSREKKESFPLTVTSAQKNPTAFYLCASGRDNNEQFFGPGTRLTVL.

The chain couples TRBV29-1 to TRBJ2-3; 8 bases match TRBD2. V gave up 5 bases and J gave up 3 bases; unmatched junction bases: 13. The germline V gene has CDR1 SQVTM and CDR2 ANQGSEA. The CDR3 length is 16 residues. In DNA, the CDR3 is TGCAGCGTTACCCCCTCTCGGGGGGGCGGGACAGATACGCAGTATTTT. This encodes CSVTPSRGGGTDTQYF.

This sequence joins TRBV5-1 and TRBJ2-1; either TRBD1 or TRBD2 may fit D (5 bases each). The CDR3 contains 12 residues. Trimming shortened V by 5 bases and J by 7 bases, and 10 bases separated the two germline ends. Looked up from germline, CDR1 is SGHRS and CDR2 is YFSETQ. CDR3 DNA: TGCGCCAGCAGGGGGACCTGGAATGAGCAGTTCTTC. Translating gives CASRGTWNEQFF.

The rearrangement links TRBV21-1 to TRBJ2-1; the table names TRBD1, a call not compared with the DNA. TRBV21-1 is annotated as a pseudogene. CDR3 length: 16 residues. The CDR3, as DNA: TGTGCCAGCAGCATTCCGGGACAGGGCGACTACAATGAGCAGTTCTTC. It encodes CASSIPGQGDYNEQFF.

The V call is TRBV6-5, the J call TRBJ2-2, with 11 bases lining up with TRBD2. Germline-derived CDR1 and CDR2 are MNHEY and SVGAGI. V lost 2 bases to trimming and J lost 6 bases; unmatched junction nucleotides: 2. The CDR3 has 15 amino acids. In nucleotides, the CDR3 is TGTGCCAGCAGTTACATAGCGGGGGGGTCCGGGGAGCTGTTTTTT. It encodes CASSYIAGGSGELFF.

This clone occurred a few times. The rearrangement joins TRBV6-4 to TRBJ2-7; D is unresolved. The germline gives CDR1 MRHNA, CDR2 SNTAGT. The CDR3 contains 12 residues. Trimming cost V 5 bases and J 2 bases, with 7 bases left between them. The CDR3 loop is CASSHPPYEQYF. The DNA for the CDR3 is TGTGCCAGCAGTCACCCCCCCTACGAGCAGTACTTC.

V and J are TRBV4-1 and TRBJ2-7; 8 bases agree with TRBD1. Germline CDR1 is MGHRA and CDR2 is YSYEKL. The CDR3 spans 14 residues. The junction had 7 bases not matched to a gene; V was cut back by 4 bases and J by 5 bases. The CDR3: CASSLRQGTDEQYF. In DNA form, the CDR3 reads TGCGCCAGCAGCCTGAGACAGGGGACCGACGAGCAGTACTTC.

This clone was picked up one time. The chain links TRBV29-1 to TRBJ2-1, with 9 bases that match TRBD2. The CDR3 runs 16 residues. Trimming took 3 bases from V and 2 from J; bases not matched to a gene: 8. The germline CDR1 and CDR2 sequences are SQVTM and ANQGSEA. This CDR3 is CSVEAGLAKAYNEQFF. For the CDR3, the DNA is TGCAGCGTTGAGGCCGGACTAGCGAAGGCCTACAATGAGCAGTTCTTC.

The V and J genes are TRBV6-5 and TRBJ1-5; D is unclear. Germline assignment: CDR1 MNHEY and CDR2 SVGAGI. The CDR3 sequence is 15 residues long. V lost 4 bases, J lost 4 bases, and 14 bases lay in between. The DNA for the CDR3 is TGTGCCAGCAGTTTAAGCCGGACGGTTAATCAGCCCCAGCATTTT. Residues: CASSLSRTVNQPQHF.

The V gene is TRBV27, the J gene TRBJ2-5; no reliable D call. The CDR3 covers 19 residues. V was cut by 4 bases and J by 1 base, with 25 bases left in between. Germline V lookup: CDR1 MNHEY, CDR2 SMNVEV (reference sequence). CDR3 coding DNA: TGTGCCAGCAGTTCAACCCTTCTTGTAGGCAGGCAGACCCAAGAGACCCAGTACTTC. Its protein is CASSSTLLVGRQTQETQYF.

There are a few counts of this clone. The rearrangement links TRBV27 to TRBJ1-5; D is unclear. CDR3 length: 12 residues. V lost 6 bases and J lost 3, with 6 bases in between. Germline CDR1 reads MNHEY; CDR2 reads SMNVEV (reference sequence). CDR3 region: CASSGYNQPQHF. The CDR3 nucleotides are TGTGCCAGCAGCGGGTACAATCAGCCCCAGCATTTT.

This clone was detected once. The chain employs TRBV7-9 and TRBJ1-1; D is ambiguous. The length of the CDR3 is 14 residues. Germline V lookup: CDR1 SEHNR, CDR2 FQNEAQ (reference sequence). Trimming took off 5 bases at V and 5 bases at J, with 15 bases between the two ends. The CDR3, as DNA: TGTGCCAGCAGCCCGCCCGGACGTACAACTGAAGCTTTCTTT. The encoded protein is CASSPPGRTTEAFF. Together with reference TRBV7-9 and TRBJ1-1, the CDR3 gives the full variable domain: DTGVSQNPRHKITKRGQNVTFRCDPISEHNRLYWYRQTLGQGPEFLTYFQNEAQLEKSRLLSDRFSAERPKGSFSTLEIQRTEQGDSAMYLCASSPPGRTTEAFFGQGTRLTVV.

The chain carries TRBV19 and TRBJ2-2, with 7 bases identical to TRBD1. The CDR3 totals 17 residues. Germline trimming cut 3 bases from V and 1 base from J; bases unmatched to any gene: 8. The germline V gene encodes CDR1 LNHDA and CDR2 SQIVND (reference sequence). CDR3 in amino acids: CASSIGARDRNTGELFF. Written as DNA, the CDR3 is TGTGCCAGTAGTATTGGGGCCCGGGACAGGAACACCGGGGAGCTGTTTTTT.

The chain has TRBV28 and TRBJ2-5, with 13 positions matching TRBD2. V shed 6 bases and J 2 bases; nucleotides not matched to a gene: 6. The germline V gene encodes CDR1 MDHEN and CDR2 SYDVKM. This CDR3 spans 16 amino acids. CDR3 region: CASSPRLAGGQETQYF. The CDR3 DNA sequence: TGTGCCAGCAGCCCCAGACTAGCGGGGGGACAAGAGACCCAGTACTTC.

V usage is TRBV10-3 and J usage is TRBJ1-2; TRBD1 is a possible D gene (5 bases). Looked up from germline, CDR1 is ENHRY and CDR2 is SYGVKD. The CDR3 is 15 residues long. V was clipped by 0 bases and J by 2 bases, with 10 bases between them. The CDR3 nucleotides are TGTGCCATCAGTGAGTCGATGCGGGGGAACTATGGCTACACCTTC. It encodes CAISESMRGNYGYTF.

The chain links TRBV9 to TRBJ2-7; tentatively, D is TRBD1 (6 bases). Germline assignment: CDR1 SGDLS and CDR2 YYNGEE. The CDR3 has 13 amino acids. V dropped 3 bases and J dropped 7 bases, with 14 bases sitting between them. The CDR3 nucleotides are TGTGCCAGCAGCGGGGCGGTAGGGGGTGAGCAGTACTTC. This translates into CASSGAVGGEQYF.